This is a list of T cell receptor beta chains from one sample in a study of T cell repertoires in cytomegalovirus infection. Using its own MiXCR run on the reads, TCRdb lists one record per CDR3 protein. Here the sample spans 570,000 or so distinct CDR3 sequences, about 40% being singletons. Which antigens these TCRs recognize remains unknown. Specimen: cultured PBMCs, collected from culture after CMV antigen stimulation. Source of these receptors: a human donor in good health (CMV status not recorded). Some clones in this sample may be carry-over from other donors' samples. Each CDR3 is given with its conserved first and last residue.

V: TRBV7-6; CDR3: CASSLDGASYGYTF
V: TRBV7-8; CDR3: CASSSTGVETQYF
V: TRBV15; CDR3: CATSIDRSYEQYF
V: TRBV7-9; CDR3: CASSLAKANTEAFF
V: TRBV7-9; CDR3: CASSSGLAGIRDEQFF
V: TRBV20-1; CDR3: CSATPPGQGYIQYF
V: TRBV5-8; CDR3: CASTKDRVTDTQYF
V: TRBV6-2/TRBV6-3; CDR3: CASRTTGRGYEKLFF
V: TRBV6-2/TRBV6-3; CDR3: CASSSPHVYEQFF
V: TRBV7-6; CDR3: CASSLRGLAGPYNEQFF